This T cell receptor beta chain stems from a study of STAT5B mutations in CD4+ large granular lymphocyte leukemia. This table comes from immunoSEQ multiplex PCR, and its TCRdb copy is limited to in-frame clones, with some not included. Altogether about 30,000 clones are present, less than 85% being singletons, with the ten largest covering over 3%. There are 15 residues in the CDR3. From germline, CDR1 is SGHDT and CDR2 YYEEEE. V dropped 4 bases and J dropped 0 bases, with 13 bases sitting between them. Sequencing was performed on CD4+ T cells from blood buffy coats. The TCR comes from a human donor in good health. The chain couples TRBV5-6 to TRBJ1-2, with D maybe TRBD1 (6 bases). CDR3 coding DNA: TGTGCCAGCAGCCCGGACAGCCTAGCTAACTATGGCTACACCTTC. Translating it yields CASSPDSLANYGYTF. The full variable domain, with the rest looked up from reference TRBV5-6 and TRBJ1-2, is DAGVTQSPTHLIKTRGQQVTLRCSPKSGHDTVSWYQQALGQGPQFIFQYYEEEERQRGNFPDRFSGHQFPNYSSELNVNALLLGDSALYLCASSPDSLANYGYTFGSGTRLTVV.